Described below is a single TCR beta chain sequence and its context. The data originate from a study of blood T cells in healthy people across ages. With 5 bases clipped from V and 7 bases from J, the junction kept 5 bases outside the gene matches. The CDR3 sequence is 14 residues long. Germline V gene sequence: CDR1 MNHEY, CDR2 SVGAGI. A sample-barcoded 5' primer and a J-beta primer mix were used in a second PCR of roughly 7 to 12 cycles. TCRdb re-called the 5' RACE reads with MiXCR, one entry per CDR3 protein. The repertoire includes 800,000 to 1,300,000 distinct CDR3 sequences, under 30% of them detected once, and around 0.75% sits in the top ten. These data were also reused for a study on T cells of mothers and their children. This second study says: Not a single persistent microchimeric T cell clone was detected.

The sequenced sample consisted of blood. The sequence was obtained from a girl aged 2 to 10 in good health. The chain carries TRBV6-5 and TRBJ1-6, with 7 bases fitting TRBD1. In DNA form, the CDR3 reads TGTGCCAGCAGTAGACAGGGTTTCAATTCACCCCTCCACTTT. Translation gives CASSRQGFNSPLHF.